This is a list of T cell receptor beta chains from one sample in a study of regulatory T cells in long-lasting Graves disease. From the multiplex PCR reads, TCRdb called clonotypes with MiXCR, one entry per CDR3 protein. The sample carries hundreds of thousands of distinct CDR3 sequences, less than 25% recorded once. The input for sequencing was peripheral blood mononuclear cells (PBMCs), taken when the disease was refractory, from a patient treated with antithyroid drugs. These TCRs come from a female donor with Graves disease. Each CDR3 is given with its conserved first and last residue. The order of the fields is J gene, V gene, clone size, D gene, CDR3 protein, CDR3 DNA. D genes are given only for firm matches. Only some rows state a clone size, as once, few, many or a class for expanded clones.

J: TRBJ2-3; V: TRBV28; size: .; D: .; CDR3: CASLNRDTDTQYF; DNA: TGTGCCAGTCTCAACCGGGACACAGATACGCAGTATTTT
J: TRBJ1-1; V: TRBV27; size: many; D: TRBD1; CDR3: CASSLSGTGSTEAFF; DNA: TGTGCCAGCAGTTTATCCGGGACAGGGAGCACTGAAGCTTTCTTT
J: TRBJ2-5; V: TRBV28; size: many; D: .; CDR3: CASSQYNPGLEFYF; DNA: TGTGCCAGTTCGCAGTACAACCCGGGACTCGAATTTTACTTC
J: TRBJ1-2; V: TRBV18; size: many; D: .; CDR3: CASSPGTYGYTF; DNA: TGTGCCAGCTCACCAGGGACTTATGGCTACACCTTC
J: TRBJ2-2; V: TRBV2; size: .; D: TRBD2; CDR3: CASSRSSGTTGELFF; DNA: TGTGCCAGCAGTCGGTCTAGCGGGACCACCGGGGAGCTGTTTTTT
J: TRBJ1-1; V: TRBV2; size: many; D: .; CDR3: CASWGRLNTEAFF; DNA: TGTGCCAGCTGGGGACGTCTGAACACTGAAGCTTTCTTT
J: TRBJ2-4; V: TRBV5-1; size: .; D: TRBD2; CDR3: CASSLGRGRATKNIQYF; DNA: TGCGCCAGCAGCTTGGGTCGCGGGAGGGCTACCAAAAACATTCAGTACTTC
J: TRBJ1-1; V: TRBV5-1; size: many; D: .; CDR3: CASRERQNTEAFF; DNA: TGCGCCAGCAGGGAGAGACAGAACACTGAAGCTTTCTTT
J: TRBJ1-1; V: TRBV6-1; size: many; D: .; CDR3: CASSTGGGRIMNTEAFF; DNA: TGTGCCAGCAGTACCGGCGGGGGAAGGATCATGAACACTGAAGCTTTCTTT
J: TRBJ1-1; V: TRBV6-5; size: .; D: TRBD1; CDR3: CASSSDRAGDTEAFF; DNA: TGTGCCAGCAGTTCTGACAGGGCGGGAGACACTGAAGCTTTCTTT
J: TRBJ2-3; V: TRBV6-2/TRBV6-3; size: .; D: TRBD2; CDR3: CASSDPKLASTDTQYF; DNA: TGTGCCAGCAGTGACCCGAAACTAGCGAGCACAGATACGCAGTATTTT
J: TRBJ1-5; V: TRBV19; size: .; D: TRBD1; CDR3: CASIPGQGWNQPQHF; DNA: TGTGCCAGCATACCGGGACAGGGTTGGAATCAGCCCCAGCATTTT
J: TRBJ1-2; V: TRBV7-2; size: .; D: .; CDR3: CASSPTVGNYGYTF; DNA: TGTGCCAGCAGCCCGACAGTCGGGAACTATGGCTACACCTTC
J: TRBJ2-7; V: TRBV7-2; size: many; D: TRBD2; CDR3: CASSLPLSGKIPHEQYF; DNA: TGTGCCAGCAGCTTACCCCTTAGCGGGAAGATCCCCCACGAGCAGTACTTC
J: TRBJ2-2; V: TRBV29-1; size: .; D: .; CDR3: CSVGGRFTGELFF; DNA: TGCAGCGTTGGGGGGCGCTTTACCGGGGAGCTGTTTTTT
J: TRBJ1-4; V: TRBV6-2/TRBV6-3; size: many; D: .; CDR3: CASSYRAEEKLFF; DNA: TGTGCCAGCAGTTACCGGGCCGAGGAAAAACTGTTTTTT
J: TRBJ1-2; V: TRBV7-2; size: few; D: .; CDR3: CASSSRRNYGYTF; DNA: TGTGCCAGCAGCAGTCGGAGGAACTATGGCTACACCTTC
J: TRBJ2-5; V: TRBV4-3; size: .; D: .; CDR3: CASSQDYRGARQTQYF; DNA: TGCGCCAGCAGCCAAGATTATAGGGGGGCGAGGCAGACCCAGTACTTC
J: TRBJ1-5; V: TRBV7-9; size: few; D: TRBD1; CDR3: CASSQTQTGDRQPQHF; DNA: TGTGCCAGCAGCCAAACTCAGACAGGGGACCGACAGCCCCAGCATTTT
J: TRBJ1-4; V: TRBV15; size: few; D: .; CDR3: CATSRTGQTNEKLFF; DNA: TGTGCCACCAGCAGAACAGGGCAAACTAATGAAAAACTGTTTTTT
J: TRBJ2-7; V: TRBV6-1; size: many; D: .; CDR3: CASNPRGDGFYEQYF; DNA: TGTGCCAGCAACCCCAGGGGGGACGGTTTCTACGAGCAGTACTTC
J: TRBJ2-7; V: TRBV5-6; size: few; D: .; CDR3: CASSWGPRTYEQYF; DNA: TGTGCCAGCAGCTGGGGGCCGAGGACCTACGAGCAGTACTTC
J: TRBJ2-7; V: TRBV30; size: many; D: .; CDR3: CAWRARDEQYF; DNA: TGTGCCTGGAGGGCCAGGGACGAGCAGTACTTC
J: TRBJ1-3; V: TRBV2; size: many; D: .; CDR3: CANNSPGRPRNTIYF; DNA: TGTGCCAACAATTCCCCGGGACGTCCTCGAAACACCATATATTTT